There are many counts of the clone carrying this T cell receptor (beta chain). Its antigen is as yet unknown. PBMCs came from less than 11 ml fresh peripheral blood. TCR beta CDR3 regions were amplified from RNA. HTBI primers were used for first-round RT-PCR of the TCR CDR3. MiXCR was run by TCRdb on the multiplex PCR reads, yielding one entry per CDR3 protein. The data show around 400,000 distinct CDR3 sequences, about 25% seen once. This sample stems from a study of T cells in Graves' hyperthyroidism and ophthalmopathy. The overall study: Peripheral blood was taken when the disease was first diagnosed, before any treatment began.

Whole-study findings and limits: Most expanded thyroid clonotypes above 0.001 recurred in blood.

The clonotype was recovered from a man over 45 with Graves' hyperthyroidism. The specimen was blood.

The DNA for the CDR3 is TGTGCCAGCAGCCAAGAGCGCGAAGCTTTCTTT. Amino acid sequence: CASSQEREAFF. The rearrangement uses TRBV3-1 and TRBJ1-1; D uncertain. Germline CDR1 LGHDT, CDR2 YNNKEL (reference sequence). The CDR3 sequence is 11 residues long. V dropped 0 bases and J dropped 8 bases, with 4 bases sitting between them.